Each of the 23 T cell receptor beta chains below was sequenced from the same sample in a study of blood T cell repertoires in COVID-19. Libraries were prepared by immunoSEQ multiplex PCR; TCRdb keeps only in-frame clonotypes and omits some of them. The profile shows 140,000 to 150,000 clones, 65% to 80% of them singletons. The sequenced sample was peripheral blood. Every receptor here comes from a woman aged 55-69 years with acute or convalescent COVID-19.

CDR3 in DNA: TGTGCCAGCAGTCCCCTTACAGGGGGCCTCCAAGAGACCCAGTACTTC. Translation gives CASSPLTGGLQETQYF. This chain joins TRBV27 and TRBJ2-5, with 9 bases fitting TRBD1. The CDR3 spans 16 residues. Germline V lookup: CDR1 MNHEY, CDR2 SMNVEV (reference sequence). V lost 5 bases to trimming and J lost 1 base; unmatched junction nucleotides: 8.

The CDR3 loop reads CASSLSNRWDQPQHF. CDR3 sequence (DNA): TGTGCCAGCAGCTTGTCAAACAGGTGGGATCAGCCCCAGCATTTT. V is TRBV5-6 and J is TRBJ1-5; D may be TRBD1 (5 bases). From germline, CDR1 is SGHDT and CDR2 YYEEEE. V was trimmed by 1 base and J by 5 bases, leaving 13 bases between them. This CDR3 is 15 amino acids long.

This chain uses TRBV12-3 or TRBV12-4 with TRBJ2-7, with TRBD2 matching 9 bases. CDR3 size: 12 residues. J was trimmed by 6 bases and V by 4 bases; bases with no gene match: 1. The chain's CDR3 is CASSSAGGEQYF. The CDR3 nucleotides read TGTGCCAGCAGTTCAGCGGGAGGCGAGCAGTACTTC.

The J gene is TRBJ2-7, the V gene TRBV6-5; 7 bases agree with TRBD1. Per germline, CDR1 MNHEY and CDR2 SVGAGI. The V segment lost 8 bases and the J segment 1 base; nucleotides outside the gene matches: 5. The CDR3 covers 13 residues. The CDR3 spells CASGDRASYEQYF. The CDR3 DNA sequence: TGTGCCAGCGGCGACAGGGCATCCTACGAGCAGTACTTC.

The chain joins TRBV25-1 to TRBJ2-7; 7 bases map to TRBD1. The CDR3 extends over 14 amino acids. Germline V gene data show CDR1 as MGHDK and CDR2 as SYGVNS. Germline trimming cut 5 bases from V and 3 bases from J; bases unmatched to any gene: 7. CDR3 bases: TGTGCCAGCAGTAAATCGGGACAGCTCTACGAGCAGTACTTC. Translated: CASSKSGQLYEQYF.

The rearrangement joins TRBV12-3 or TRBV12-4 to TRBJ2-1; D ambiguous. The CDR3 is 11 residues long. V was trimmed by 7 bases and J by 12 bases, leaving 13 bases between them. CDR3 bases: TGTGCCAGCACCCGCGGTGTGGTGCAGTTCTTC. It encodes CASTRGVVQFF.

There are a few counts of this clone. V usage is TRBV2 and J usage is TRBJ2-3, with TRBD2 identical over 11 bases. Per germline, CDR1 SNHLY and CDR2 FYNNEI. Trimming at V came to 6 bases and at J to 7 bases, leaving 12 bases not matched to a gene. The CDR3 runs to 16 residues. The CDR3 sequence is CASSVNPGLAENTQYF. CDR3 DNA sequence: TGTGCCAGCAGCGTTAATCCGGGACTAGCGGAGAATACGCAGTATTTT.

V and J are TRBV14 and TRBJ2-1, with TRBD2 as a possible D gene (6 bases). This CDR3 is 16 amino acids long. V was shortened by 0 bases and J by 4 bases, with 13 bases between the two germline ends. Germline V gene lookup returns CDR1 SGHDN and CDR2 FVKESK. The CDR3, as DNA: TGTGCCAGCAGCCAAGATAACGGGAGAGGATACAATGAGCAGTTCTTC. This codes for CASSQDNGRGYNEQFF. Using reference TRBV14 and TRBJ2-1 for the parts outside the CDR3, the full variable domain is EAGVTQFPSHSVIEKGQTVTLRCDPISGHDNLYWYRRVMGKEIKFLLHFVKESKQDESGMPNNRFLAERTGGTYSTLKVQPAELEDSGVYFCASSQDNGRGYNEQFFGPGTRLTVL.

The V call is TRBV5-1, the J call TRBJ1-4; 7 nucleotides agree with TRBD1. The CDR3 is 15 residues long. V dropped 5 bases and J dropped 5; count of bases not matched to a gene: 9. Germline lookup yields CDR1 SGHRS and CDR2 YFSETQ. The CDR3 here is CASRGRDSVNEKLFF. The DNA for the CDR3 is TGCGCCAGCAGAGGTCGGGACAGCGTGAATGAAAAACTGTTTTTT.

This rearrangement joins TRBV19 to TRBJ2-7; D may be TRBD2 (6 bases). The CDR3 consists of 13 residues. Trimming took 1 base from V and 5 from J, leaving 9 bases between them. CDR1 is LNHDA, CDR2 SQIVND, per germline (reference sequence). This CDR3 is CASSIVRGNEQYF. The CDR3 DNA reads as TGTGCCAGTAGTATAGTACGGGGGAACGAGCAGTACTTC.

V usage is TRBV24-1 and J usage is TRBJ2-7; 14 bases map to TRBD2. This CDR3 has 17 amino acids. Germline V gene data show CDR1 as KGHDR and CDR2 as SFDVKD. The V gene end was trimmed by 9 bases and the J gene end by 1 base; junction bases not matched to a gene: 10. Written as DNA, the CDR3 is TGTGCCACCCGGGGGACTAGCGGGAGAATTAAGTCCTACGAGCAGTACTTC. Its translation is CATRGTSGRIKSYEQYF.

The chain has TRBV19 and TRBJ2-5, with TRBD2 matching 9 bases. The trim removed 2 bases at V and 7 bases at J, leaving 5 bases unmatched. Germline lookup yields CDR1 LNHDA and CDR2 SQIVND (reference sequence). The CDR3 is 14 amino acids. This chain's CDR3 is CASSIIAGVATQYF. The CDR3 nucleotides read TGTGCCAGTAGTATAATAGCGGGAGTTGCGACCCAGTACTTC.

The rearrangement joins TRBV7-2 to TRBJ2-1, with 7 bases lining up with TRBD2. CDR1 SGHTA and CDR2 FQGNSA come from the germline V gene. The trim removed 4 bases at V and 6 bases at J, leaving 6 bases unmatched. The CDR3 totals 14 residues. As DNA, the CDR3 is TGTGCCAGCAGCTGGGGGAGGGTGGGCAATGAGCAGTTCTTC. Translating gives CASSWGRVGNEQFF.

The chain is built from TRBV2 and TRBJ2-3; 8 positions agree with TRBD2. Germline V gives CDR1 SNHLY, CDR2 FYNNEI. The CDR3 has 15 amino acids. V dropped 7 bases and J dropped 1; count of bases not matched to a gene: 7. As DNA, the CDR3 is TGTGCCAGCAAACTAGCGGCAACACGCACAGATACGCAGTATTTT. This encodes CASKLAATRTDTQYF.

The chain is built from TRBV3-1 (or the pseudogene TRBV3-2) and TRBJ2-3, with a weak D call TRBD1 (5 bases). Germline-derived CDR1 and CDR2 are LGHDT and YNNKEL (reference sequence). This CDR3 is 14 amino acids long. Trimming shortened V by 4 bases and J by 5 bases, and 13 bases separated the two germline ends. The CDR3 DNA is TGTGCCAGCAGCCTCCGGGCTCAGGGAGATACGCAGTATTTT. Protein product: CASSLRAQGDTQYF.

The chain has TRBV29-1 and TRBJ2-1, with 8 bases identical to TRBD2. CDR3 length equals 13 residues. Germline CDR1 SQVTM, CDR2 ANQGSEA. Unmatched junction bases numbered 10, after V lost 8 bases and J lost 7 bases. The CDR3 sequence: CSSLAGPWNEQFF. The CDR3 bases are TGCAGCTCGCTAGCGGGCCCCTGGAATGAGCAGTTCTTC.

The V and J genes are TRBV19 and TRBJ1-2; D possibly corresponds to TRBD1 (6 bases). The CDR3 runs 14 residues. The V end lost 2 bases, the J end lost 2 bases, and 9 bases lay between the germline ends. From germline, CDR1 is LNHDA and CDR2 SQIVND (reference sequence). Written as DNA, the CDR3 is TGTGCCAGTAGTATATATACAGGGAACTATGGCTACACCTTC. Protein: CASSIYTGNYGYTF. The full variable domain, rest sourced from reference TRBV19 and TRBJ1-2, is DGGITQSPKYLFRKEGQNVTLSCEQNLNHDAMYWYRQDPGQGLRLIYYSQIVNDFQKGDIAEGYSVSREKKESFPLTVTSAQKNPTAFYLCASSIYTGNYGYTFGSGTRLTVV.

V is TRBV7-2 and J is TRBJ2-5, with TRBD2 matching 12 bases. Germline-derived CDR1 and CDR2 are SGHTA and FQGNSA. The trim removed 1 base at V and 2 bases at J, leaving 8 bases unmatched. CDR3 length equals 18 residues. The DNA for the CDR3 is TGTGCCAGCAGCTTAGATTTACTAGGACTAGCGGGACAAGAGACCCAGTACTTC. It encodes CASSLDLLGLAGQETQYF.

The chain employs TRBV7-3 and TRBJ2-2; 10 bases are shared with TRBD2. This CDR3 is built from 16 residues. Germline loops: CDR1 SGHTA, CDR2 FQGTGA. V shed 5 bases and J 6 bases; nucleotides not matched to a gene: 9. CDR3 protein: CASSPASGSGSGELFF. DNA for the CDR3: TGTGCCAGCAGCCCAGCTAGCGGGAGTGGATCCGGGGAGCTGTTTTTT.

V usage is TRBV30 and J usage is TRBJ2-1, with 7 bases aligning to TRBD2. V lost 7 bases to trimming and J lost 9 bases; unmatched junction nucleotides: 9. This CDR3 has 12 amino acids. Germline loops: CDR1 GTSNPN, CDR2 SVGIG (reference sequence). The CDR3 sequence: CAYGRQLGEQFF. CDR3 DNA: TGTGCCTACGGGAGGCAGCTGGGTGAGCAGTTCTTC.

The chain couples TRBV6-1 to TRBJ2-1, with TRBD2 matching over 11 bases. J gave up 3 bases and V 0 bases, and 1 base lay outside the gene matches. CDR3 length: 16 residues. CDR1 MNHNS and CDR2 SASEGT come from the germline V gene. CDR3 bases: TGTGCCAGCAGTGAAGCCGGGACTAGCGGCTACAATGAGCAGTTCTTC. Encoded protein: CASSEAGTSGYNEQFF.

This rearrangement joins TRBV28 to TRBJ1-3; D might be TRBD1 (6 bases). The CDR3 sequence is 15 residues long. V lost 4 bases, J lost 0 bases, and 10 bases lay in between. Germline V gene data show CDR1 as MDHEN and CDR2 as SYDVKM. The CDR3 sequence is CASSSHRASGNTIYF. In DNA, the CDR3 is TGTGCCAGCAGTTCCCACAGGGCCTCTGGAAACACCATATATTTT.

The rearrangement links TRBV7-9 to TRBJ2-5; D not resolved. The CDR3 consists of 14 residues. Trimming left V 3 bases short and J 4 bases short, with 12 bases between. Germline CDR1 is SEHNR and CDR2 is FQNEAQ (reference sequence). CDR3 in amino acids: CASSFLQSRETQYF. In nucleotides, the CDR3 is TGTGCCAGCAGCTTTTTACAGTCCCGAGAGACCCAGTACTTC. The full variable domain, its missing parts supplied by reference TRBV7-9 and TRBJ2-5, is DTGVSQNPRHKITKRGQNVTFRCDPISEHNRLYWYRQTLGQGPEFLTYFQNEAQLEKSRLLSDRFSAERPKGSFSTLEIQRTEQGDSAMYLCASSFLQSRETQYFGPGTRLLVL.